Listed below are T cell receptor beta chains from one sample, sequenced in a study of blood T cell repertoires in COVID-19. The data were produced by immunoSEQ multiplex PCR, yet TCRdb's version contains in-frame clones alone and is incomplete. The table lists 130,000 to 150,000 clones, 88% of them singletons. The sample consisted of PBMCs or T cells enriched from blood (not recorded which). The receptors come from a woman under 40 with acute COVID-19. CDR3s include the opening cysteine and the closing phenylalanine or tryptophan. The order of the fields is J gene, CDR3 length, V gene, CDR3 protein.

TRBJ1-2,15,TRBV28,CASSLSPTGYYGYTF
TRBJ1-1,14,TRBV28,CASSLPTRGTEAFF
TRBJ1-1,13,TRBV7-2,CASSLDRNTEAFF
TRBJ1-1,14,TRBV29-1,CSVRAGQGDTEAFF
TRBJ1-5,14,TRBV2,CASSGQGSNQPQHF
TRBJ2-1,14,TRBV5-1,CASRYDSSYNEQFF
TRBJ1-1,14,TRBV18,CASSPQGANTEAFF
TRBJ1-1,16,TRBV2,CASSVTGDRPGPEAFF
TRBJ2-1,13,TRBV7-8,CASSLQQSGEQFF
TRBJ1-1,15,TRBV7-9,CASSLSAAVRARAFF
TRBJ2-2,16,TRBV10-3,CAISEWSGTGTGELFF
TRBJ2-7,14,TRBV4-3,CASSGRTGSGEQYF
TRBJ1-5,16,TRBV19,CASSIGTVYSNQPQHF
TRBJ2-7,14,TRBV7-2,CASSPVSGSPEQYF
TRBJ2-1,15,TRBV12-5,CASGLLAGGSSEQFF
TRBJ1-1,15,TRBV13,CASSQGGQGNTEAFF
TRBJ2-7,19,TRBV18,CASSPRGGLAGGSSYEQYF
TRBJ1-4,13,TRBV30,CAWKGQSYEKLFF
TRBJ1-6,16,TRBV2,CASSERGSSYNSPLHF
TRBJ2-1,15,TRBV27,CASSLTSGSYNEQFF
TRBJ1-2,14,TRBV5-6,CASSLSAGLYGYTF
TRBJ2-2,16,TRBV7-9,CASTRLSSISRAELFF
TRBJ1-5,14,TRBV5-5,CASSSQGIWQPQHF
TRBJ1-6,15,TRBV30,CAWSSQDSEWSPLHF
TRBJ1-4,16,TRBV28,CASSPTGHATNEKLFF
TRBJ2-1,15,TRBV28,CASSFGTSSYNEQFF
TRBJ1-2,14,TRBV3-1/TRBV3-2,CASSPLDRSYGYTF
TRBJ1-2,12,TRBV29-1,CSASGQGYGYTF
TRBJ2-1,15,TRBV7-2,CASSFGTSGVNEQFF
TRBJ2-7,14,TRBV27,CASSFTAGYYEQYF
TRBJ2-7,12,TRBV2,CASSRGSYEQYF
TRBJ1-1,13,TRBV27,CASSLNDKTEAFF
TRBJ2-1,15,TRBV6-5,CASRTGTSGSNEQFF
TRBJ1-4,11,TRBV2,CASSPYEKLFF
TRBJ1-1,12,TRBV12-3/TRBV12-4,CASSPEWTEAFF
TRBJ1-4,15,TRBV7-9,CASSLARASNEKLFF
TRBJ2-5,12,TRBV12-3/TRBV12-4,CATRQGQETQYF
TRBJ2-5,13,TRBV11-1,CASSLAGVETQYF
TRBJ2-1,14,TRBV14,CASSQESSYNEQFF
TRBJ2-1,15,TRBV10-3,CAISVGFRDYNEQFF
TRBJ2-7,14,TRBV7-9,CASSSTGGLGEQYF
TRBJ1-2,17,TRBV7-2,CASSLGGRTGSMYGYTF
TRBJ2-1,16,TRBV27,CASSLTTGGASNEQFF
TRBJ1-6,14,TRBV6-5,CASSLEPGNSPLHF
TRBJ2-1,17,TRBV18,CASSPPVEASSYNEQFF
TRBJ2-1,15,TRBV7-3,CASSSGLAGGAEQFF
TRBJ2-7,13,TRBV28,CASMSGATYEQYF
TRBJ2-7,15,TRBV18,CASSPVDRAPYEQYF
TRBJ1-5,12,TRBV28,CASSLIGQPQHF
TRBJ1-1,12,TRBV28,CASSPPGFEAFF
TRBJ1-4,14,TRBV10-3,CAISDGTGAEKLFF
TRBJ1-2,12,TRBV29-1,CSVVGSDYGYTF